This TCR beta chain was recorded in a study of blood T cell repertoires in COVID-19. Data came from immunoSEQ multiplex PCR; TCRdb stores just in-frame clones and leaves some out. The sample has more than 55,000 clones; about nine tenths are singletons. The CDR3 consists of 14 residues. Losses at the gene ends were 5 bases for V and 2 bases for J; bases not matched to a gene: 5. Germline lookup yields CDR1 ENHRY and CDR2 SYGVKD. The rearrangement uses TRBV10-3 and TRBJ2-7, with 8 bases identical to TRBD1. The sample comprised peripheral blood. The receptor's source is a man aged 50 to 60 with active COVID-19. CDR3 residues: CAISSWDRPYEQYF. Here the CDR3 DNA reads TGTGCCATCAGTTCCTGGGACAGGCCCTACGAGCAGTACTTC.